The rows below give T cell receptor beta chains drawn from one sample of a study of blood T cell repertoires in COVID-19. The repertoire was sequenced with immunoSEQ multiplex PCR; TCRdb's copy has only in-frame clones and lacks some. Of about 280,000 clones listed, roughly 86% are singletons. The sequencing input was peripheral blood. These receptors originate from a woman between 25 and 40 years old who had recovered from COVID-19. The conserved cysteine and the conserved F or W are not part of the CDR3 here.

V | CDR3
TRBV6-5 | ASLGTKNTGELF
TRBV5-1 | ASSQGDRTDTQY
TRBV6-5 | ASSLSPGTGAYEQY
TRBV25-1 | ASSEYRAGVEGYT
TRBV28 | ASNPGLAGGPTPY
TRBV6-6 | ASSYGQASRGYGYT
TRBV7-2 | ASSLVSSSGNTIY
TRBV27 | ASSLIGGGNQPQH
TRBV27 | ASSLQGLGSYNEQF
TRBV4-1 | ASSRKEPGQNTEAF
TRBV6-5 | ASWDLAGGLNEQF
TRBV27 | ASSLSLSTTSTDTQY
TRBV19 | ASSWQGTRPYEQY
TRBV7-8 | ASSRDRSYEQY
TRBV19 | ASRDRVDNEQF
TRBV3-1/TRBV3-2 | ASSQEGQWPSYNEQF
TRBV5-6 | ASRSSGGSNQPQH
TRBV5-1 | ASSTQGGNTEAF
TRBV6-5 | ASRPTTATNYGYT
TRBV27 | ASSFGRLERANVLT
TRBV27 | ASSLVVGGETQY
TRBV11-2 | ASSLAAVQETQY
TRBV6-5 | ASGGGDEKLF
TRBV18 | ASSSDRNQPQH
TRBV24-1 | ATSDPGLAGAEVQF
TRBV19 | ATTGGGDEQF
TRBV3-1/TRBV3-2 | ASSHNDRNGELF
TRBV28 | ASSSLFGGGDQPQH
TRBV19 | ASSTTSAKSTDTQY
TRBV28 | ASDQGGKNEKLF
TRBV6-1 | ASSEVADRQETQY
TRBV6-1 | ASSEGDTYNEQF
TRBV5-1 | ASSSQGGTDTQY
TRBV28 | ASSPIAGARNEQF
TRBV29-1 | SVAPGGRSEKLF
TRBV2 | ASKLTGYTEAF
TRBV6-5 | ASSKIAGGPYTQY
TRBV28 | ASISLGGTHEQY
TRBV6-2/TRBV6-3 | ASNPAGVRETQY